This T cell receptor beta chain was identified during a study of T cells after yellow fever vaccination. Across the whole study: With SMART-Seq v4 Ultra Low Input, the fractions containing low cell numbers were prepared.

General study results and limits: Post-booster repertoires contained most primary-vaccination clones again (around 96% CD4, less than 90% CD8). The secondary response was weaker, and its peak arrived faster, on day 5 versus 15.

5'RACE template switching produced TCR cDNA carrying a universal primer site and UMIs. MiXCR was run by TCRdb on the 5' RACE reads, yielding one entry per CDR3 protein. The sample shows about 630,000 distinct CDR3 sequences, around an eighth of them seen only once. Notes on this clonotype: What it binds is unknown. This may be a read error, as it is one base from a much larger clone.

Germline assignment: CDR1 DFQATT and CDR2 SNEGSKA (reference sequence). The CDR3 is 20 residues long. The specimen was PBMCs, collected on the day of the yellow fever booster vaccination. The chain employs TRBV20-1 and TRBJ2-1, with 8 nucleotides matching TRBD2. The TCR comes from a man aged 25-45 years who received the YFV17D yellow fever vaccine. CDR3 sequence (DNA): TGCTGTGCTAGCGGGTCTGGGGCGGGCCACCATCTAAGCTCCTACAATGAGCAGTTCTTC. As protein: CCASGSGAGHHLSSYNEQFF.